This T cell receptor (beta chain) was identified in a study of CD8+CD57+ T cells in acquired aplastic anemia. For the study at large: The study obtained an average of roughly 3 ug of DNA from sorted CD4+ and CD8+ cells.

Trimming took 4 bases from V and 4 from J, leaving 4 bases between them. Germline-derived CDR1 and CDR2 are DFQATT and SNEGSKA (reference sequence). The CDR3 totals 11 residues. Overall study findings and caveats: CD8+ Simpson's diversity did not differ significantly between patients and controls. Patients and controls shared about 27 CD8+ CDR3 sequences.

The template used for profiling TCR beta VDJ and CDR3 was genomic DNA. TCRdb recomputed calls from the reads with MiXCR, one row per CDR3 protein. The sample shows under 150,000 distinct CDR3 sequences, 40% to 45% of them seen only once. This clonotype has at least ten counts. Its antigen remains unknown. The receptor was derived from a human donor in good health, serving as a control. The chain employs TRBV20-1 and TRBJ1-4, with no clear D. Specimen: sorted CD4+, CD8+, or CD8+CD57+ T cells (not recorded which) from PBMCs. In DNA form, the CDR3 reads TGCAGTGCTAAGATTAATGAAAAACTGTTTTTT. This gives the protein CSAKINEKLFF.